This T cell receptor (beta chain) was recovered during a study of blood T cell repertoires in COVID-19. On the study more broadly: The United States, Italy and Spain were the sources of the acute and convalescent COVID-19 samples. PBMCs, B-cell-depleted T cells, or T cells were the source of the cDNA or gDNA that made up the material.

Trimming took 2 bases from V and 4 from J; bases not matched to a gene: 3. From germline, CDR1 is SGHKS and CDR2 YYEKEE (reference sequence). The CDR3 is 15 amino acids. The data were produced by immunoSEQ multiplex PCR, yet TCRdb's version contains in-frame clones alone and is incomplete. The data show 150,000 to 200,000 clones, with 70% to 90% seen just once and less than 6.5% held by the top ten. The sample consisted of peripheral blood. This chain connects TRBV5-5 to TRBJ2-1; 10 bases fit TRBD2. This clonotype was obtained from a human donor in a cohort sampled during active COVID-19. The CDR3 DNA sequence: TGTGCCAGCAGCTTCGGGACTAGCGAGTACAATGAGCAGTTCTTC. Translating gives CASSFGTSEYNEQFF.